These 4 T cell receptor beta chains were sequenced from one sample in a study of T cell responses to AZD1222 COVID-19 vaccine. The table came from immunoSEQ multiplex PCR; TCRdb's copy has only in-frame clones and leaves some out. The data show some 190,000 clones, about nine tenths seen once. The sample in question was peripheral blood, obtained 28 days after the second AZD1222 dose. These receptors were collected from an adult who received the AZD1222 COVID-19 vaccine.

The J gene is TRBJ2-4, the V gene TRBV4-1; D may be TRBD1 (6 bases). The germline V gene encodes CDR1 MGHRA and CDR2 YSYEKL. V lost 2 bases and J 5 bases, leaving 7 bases between the germline ends. The CDR3 is 13 amino acids. CDR3 region: CASSQPGENIQYF. The DNA of the CDR3 is TGCGCCAGCAGCCAACCAGGGGAAAACATTCAGTACTTC.

The rearrangement links TRBV10-2 to TRBJ2-7; 8 bases match TRBD1. The germline gives CDR1 WSHSY, CDR2 SAAADI. This CDR3 spans 14 amino acids. V was pared by 0 bases and J by 7 bases, with 5 bases of the junction left unmatched. CDR3 in amino acids: CASSESGRGREQYF. Written as DNA, the CDR3 is TGCGCCAGCAGTGAGTCGGGCAGGGGGCGGGAGCAGTACTTC.

The genes are TRBV7-9 and TRBJ1-3; D is unresolved. Germline loops: CDR1 SEHNR, CDR2 FQNEAQ (reference sequence). V was trimmed by 7 bases and J by 2 bases, leaving 15 bases between them. The CDR3 is 15 residues long. CDR3 region: CASNHLLRAGNTIYF. The CDR3 DNA sequence: TGTGCCAGCAACCACTTGCTGCGCGCTGGAAACACCATATATTTT.

This rearrangement joins TRBV6-6 to TRBJ1-1, with D perhaps TRBD1 (6 bases). The V and J ends lost 8 bases and 5 bases respectively, with 21 bases between them. This CDR3 is 15 amino acids long. Germline V gene data show CDR1 as MNHNY and CDR2 as SVGAGI (reference sequence). CDR3 region: CASGKLDRRGTEAFF. CDR3 in DNA: TGTGCCAGCGGGAAGCTGGACAGACGGGGAACTGAAGCTTTCTTT.